The clone carrying this T cell receptor beta chain has at least ten counts. Its antigen is unknown. Attachment of unique molecular identifiers to individual cDNA molecules was performed in the library. Original processing methods: Ranging from roughly 23,224 to 700,000, TCR counts per sample had a median value of around 92,000. TCRdb re-called the 5' RACE reads with MiXCR, one entry per CDR3 protein. For this entry, the V and J calls and clone size follow TCRdb and not the study's own pipeline. The sample holds some 150,000 distinct CDR3 sequences, 4.1% seen once. The authors' total RNA extraction used unfractionated whole blood. The sample comes from a study of human T cells and chemical hapten exposure. In the study overall: TCR yields differed between samples (mainly from small differences in pooled library volume). Study findings and constraints: Unchanged with DPC sensitization were TCRs above 1 in 1000 frequency.

The CDR3 has 16 residues. The V gene's germline CDR1 is SGHNT and CDR2 YYREEE (reference sequence). J was trimmed by 8 bases and V by 2 bases; bases with no gene match: 12. V and J are TRBV5-4 and TRBJ1-4; 7 bases fit TRBD1. The TCR comes from a female donor in good health. The CDR3 loop reads CASSFGQVLSREKLFF. For the CDR3, the DNA is TGTGCCAGCAGCTTTGGACAGGTGCTCTCAAGAGAAAAACTGTTTTTT.